This T cell receptor beta chain was recovered during a study of cytomegalovirus exposure and HLA in healthy donors. Study information: Around 80 million unique TCR sequences came from HLA-typed donors in an early release. Study findings and constraints: Association with HLA alleles at 0.05 false discovery rate was found for 15,000 to 20,000 TCR beta sequences in a later analysis.

Unmatched junction bases numbered 8, after V lost 2 bases and J lost 5 bases. Germline values: CDR1 SQVTM, CDR2 ANQGSEA. This CDR3 is built from 15 residues. To note about this clone: The antigen is unknown.

PCR used 60 Vbeta primers and 13 Jbeta primers. Measured with immunoSEQ multiplex PCR; TCRdb has only the in-frame clones, and not every one. The sample holds approximately 170,000 clones; roughly 80% are singletons and the top ten take about 0.77%. The receptor was isolated from a woman under 30 in good health and CMV-seronegative. The rearrangement joins TRBV29-1 to TRBJ2-1; 8 bases map to TRBD1. Sequenced sample: PBMCs. For the CDR3, the DNA is TGCAGCGTTGAAATTACCGGACAGGGAAACAATGAGCAGTTCTTC. It encodes CSVEITGQGNNEQFF.